Below are 15 T cell receptor beta chains sequenced from a single sample in a study of blood T cells in healthy people across ages. Alongside a J-beta primer mix, a sample-barcoded 5' primer served in a second PCR lasting roughly 7 to 12 cycles. TCRdb reanalysed the 5' RACE reads using MiXCR and keeps one entry per CDR3 protein. The sample shows about 1.5 million distinct CDR3 sequences, approximately 43% of them seen only once. The sequenced material came from blood. All receptors derive from a young woman in good health.

This sequence joins TRBV5-5 and TRBJ1-4, with D perhaps TRBD1 (5 bases). The germline V and J ends were trimmed by 1 base and 0 bases, with 13 bases remaining between them. The CDR3 has 17 amino acids. Germline-derived CDR1 and CDR2 are SGHKS and YYEKEE (reference sequence). The CDR3 DNA reads as TGTGCCAGCAGCTTGCACGGAGAACAGGCAACTAATGAAAAACTGTTTTTT. It encodes CASSLHGEQATNEKLFF.

Of note for this clonotype: One base away lies a much larger clone, so this may be a sequencing read error. This chain uses TRBV27 with TRBJ2-7, with 14 bases aligning to TRBD2. Germline values: CDR1 MNHEY, CDR2 SMNVEV (reference sequence). V was clipped by 6 bases and J by 7 bases; unmatched bases: 8. CDR3 length: 15 amino acids. CDR3 amino acids: CASSSGTSGGNEQYF. In nucleotides, the CDR3 is TGTGCCAGCAGCTCCGGGACTAGCGGGGGTAATGAGCAGTACTTC.

The chain recombines TRBV12-3 or TRBV12-4 with TRBJ1-2; TRBD1 agrees at 8 bases. Trimming took 6 bases from V and 6 from J; bases not matched to a gene: 6. This CDR3 has 13 amino acids. CDR3 nucleotide sequence: TGTGCCAGCAGAGGACAGGGTATCGATGGCTACACCTTC. The encoded protein is CASRGQGIDGYTF.

This clonotype was observed a handful of times. This sequence joins TRBV12-5 and TRBJ2-1, with 7 positions matching TRBD1. Germline CDR1 reads LGHNT; CDR2 reads FRNRAP. CDR3 length: 16 amino acids. The trim removed 4 bases at V and 4 bases at J, leaving 10 bases unmatched. In nucleotides, the CDR3 is TGTGCTAGTGGTTCCGGGACGCAGGGGGAGTACAATGAGCAGTTCTTC. It is translated as CASGSGTQGEYNEQFF. The whole variable domain, remainder taken from reference TRBV12-5 and TRBJ2-1, is DARVTQTPRHKVTEMGQEVTMRCQPILGHNTVFWYRQTMMQGLELLAYFRNRAPLDDSGMPKDRFSAEMPDATLATLKIQPSEPRDSAVYFCASGSGTQGEYNEQFFGPGTRLTVL.

V gene TRBV15 combines with J gene TRBJ2-1; 9 bases align to TRBD2. V dropped 8 bases and J dropped 13; count of bases not matched to a gene: 15. Germline V lookup: CDR1 LNHNV, CDR2 YYDKDF (reference sequence). The CDR3 has 14 amino acids. The CDR3, as DNA: TGTGCCACCGGATTAGCGGGAGTAGAGGAGACCCAGTTCTTC. Translation gives CATGLAGVEETQFF. The complete variable domain, with remaining parts taken from reference TRBV15 and TRBJ2-1, reads DAMVIQNPRYQVTQFGKPVTLSCSQTLNHNVMYWYQQKSSQAPKLLFHYYDKDFNNEADTPDNFQSRRPNTSFCFLDIRSPGLGDTAMYLCATGLAGVEETQFFGPGTRLTVL.

The chain has TRBV4-2 and TRBJ2-7; a possible D gene is TRBD1 (6 bases). Germline lookup yields CDR1 LGHNA and CDR2 YNFKEQ. The germline V and J ends were trimmed by 0 bases and 3 bases, with 15 bases remaining between them. CDR3 length equals 16 residues. The DNA of the CDR3 is TGTGCCAGCAGCCAAGACCTTACGGACAGCCACTACGAGCAGTACTTC. This sequence encodes CASSQDLTDSHYEQYF.

The chain carries TRBV29-1 and TRBJ1-1; 8 positions match TRBD1. This CDR3 comprises 14 residues. In germline, CDR1 is SQVTM, CDR2 ANQGSEA. Trimming took 1 base from V and 0 from J; bases not matched to a gene: 1. In nucleotides, the CDR3 is TGCAGCGTTGAAGCACAGGGGGTGAACACTGAAGCTTTCTTT. Protein: CSVEAQGVNTEAFF.

This clonotype was observed a handful of times. The chain combines TRBV29-1 with TRBJ1-2; the D gene is possibly TRBD1 (5 bases). Germline assignment: CDR1 SQVTM and CDR2 ANQGSEA. V dropped 1 base and J dropped 3 bases, with 12 bases sitting between them. The CDR3 is 14 amino acids. In DNA form, the CDR3 reads TGCAGCGTTGAAGGAGGGACGGCTGACTATGGCTACACCTTC. As protein: CSVEGGTADYGYTF. Supplemented by reference TRBV29-1 and TRBJ1-2, the full variable domain reads SAVISQKPSRDICQRGTSLTIQCQVDSQVTMMFWYRQQPGQSLTLIATANQGSEATYESGFVIDKFPISRPNLTFSTLTVSNMSPEDSSIYLCSVEGGTADYGYTFGSGTRLTVV.

The chain has TRBV14 and TRBJ1-4; a weak D match, TRBD1 (5 bases). The CDR3 has 16 amino acids. V lost 5 bases to trimming and J lost 0 bases, with 13 bases between them. Germline assignment: CDR1 SGHDN and CDR2 FVKESK. As DNA, the CDR3 is TGTGCCAGCAGCAGACCACGGGGCTCAACTAATGAAAAACTGTTTTTT. Encoded protein: CASSRPRGSTNEKLFF.

The J gene is TRBJ2-3, the V gene TRBV28, with 11 bases aligning to TRBD2. With 5 bases clipped from V and 0 bases from J, the junction kept 7 bases outside the gene matches. Germline-derived CDR1 and CDR2 are MDHEN and SYDVKM. The CDR3 consists of 17 residues. Here the CDR3 reads CASSPRTSGYSTDTQYF. CDR3 bases: TGTGCCAGCAGTCCGAGGACTAGCGGGTATAGCACAGATACGCAGTATTTT.

The CDR3 DNA reads TGCGCCAGCAGCATGTACCGGGACAAAGTGTACTTC. Translated: CASSMYRDKVYF. The chain is built from TRBV5-1 and TRBJ2-5; TRBD1 might be the D (6 bases). The CDR3 length is 12 residues. The V end lost 4 bases, the J end lost 13 bases, and 17 bases lay between the germline ends. Germline assignment: CDR1 SGHRS and CDR2 YFSETQ. Drawing the rest from reference TRBV5-1 and TRBJ2-5, the complete variable domain is KAGVTQTPRYLIKTRGQQVTLSCSPISGHRSVSWYQQTPGQGLQFLFEYFSETQRNKGNFPGRFSGRQFSNSRSEMNVSTLELGDSALYLCASSMYRDKVYFGPGTRLLVL.

The rearrangement links TRBV12-3 or TRBV12-4 to TRBJ2-7; TRBD1 agrees at 9 bases. The CDR3 is 14 residues long. V trimming: 8 bases; J trimming: 3 bases; junction bases outside the gene matches: 8. Written as DNA, the CDR3 is TGTGCCAGCCAGGGGACAGGGTGGGACTACGAGCAGTACTTC. It yields the protein CASQGTGWDYEQYF.

This clonotype was observed a handful of times. The chain recombines TRBV5-1 with TRBJ2-7; D is possibly TRBD2 (6 bases). Germline CDR1 and CDR2: SGHRS and YFSETQ. This CDR3 is 16 amino acids long. Trimming removed 0 bases at V and 0 bases at J, with 13 bases between. The CDR3 sequence: CASSLDGGFNSYEQYF. CDR3 in DNA: TGCGCCAGCAGCTTGGATGGGGGGTTTAACTCCTACGAGCAGTACTTC.

The chain uses TRBV24-1 and TRBJ2-2; 12 nucleotides line up with TRBD1. The CDR3 has 17 residues. J lost 2 bases, V lost 4 bases, and 4 bases had no gene match. Looked up from germline, CDR1 is KGHDR and CDR2 is SFDVKD. The CDR3 region is CATSDPGTGGNTGELFF. DNA for the CDR3: TGTGCCACCAGTGACCCGGGGACAGGGGGCAACACCGGGGAGCTGTTTTTT.

The chain carries TRBV12-3 or TRBV12-4 and TRBJ2-4; unclear D gene. The J call may be in error: the DNA end matches TRBJ2-5 better. This CDR3 has 13 amino acids. The chain's CDR3 is CASSVSSSETQYF. CDR3 in DNA: TGTGCCAGCAGTGTAAGTAGTTCAGAGACCCAGTACTTC.